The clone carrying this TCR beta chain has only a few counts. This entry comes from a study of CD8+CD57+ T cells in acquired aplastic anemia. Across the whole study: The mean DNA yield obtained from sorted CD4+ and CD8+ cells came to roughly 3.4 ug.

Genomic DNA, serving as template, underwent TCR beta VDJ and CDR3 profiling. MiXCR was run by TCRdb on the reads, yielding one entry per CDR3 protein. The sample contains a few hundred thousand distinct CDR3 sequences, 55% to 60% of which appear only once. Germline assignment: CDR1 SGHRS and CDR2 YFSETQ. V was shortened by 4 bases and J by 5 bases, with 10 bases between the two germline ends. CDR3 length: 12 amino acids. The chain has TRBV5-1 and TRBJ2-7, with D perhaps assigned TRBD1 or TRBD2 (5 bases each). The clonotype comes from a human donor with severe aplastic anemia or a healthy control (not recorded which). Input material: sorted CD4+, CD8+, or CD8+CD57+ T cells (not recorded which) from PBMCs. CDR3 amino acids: CASSVEGHEQYF. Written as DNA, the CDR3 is TGCGCCAGCAGCGTCGAGGGGCACGAGCAGTACTTC.